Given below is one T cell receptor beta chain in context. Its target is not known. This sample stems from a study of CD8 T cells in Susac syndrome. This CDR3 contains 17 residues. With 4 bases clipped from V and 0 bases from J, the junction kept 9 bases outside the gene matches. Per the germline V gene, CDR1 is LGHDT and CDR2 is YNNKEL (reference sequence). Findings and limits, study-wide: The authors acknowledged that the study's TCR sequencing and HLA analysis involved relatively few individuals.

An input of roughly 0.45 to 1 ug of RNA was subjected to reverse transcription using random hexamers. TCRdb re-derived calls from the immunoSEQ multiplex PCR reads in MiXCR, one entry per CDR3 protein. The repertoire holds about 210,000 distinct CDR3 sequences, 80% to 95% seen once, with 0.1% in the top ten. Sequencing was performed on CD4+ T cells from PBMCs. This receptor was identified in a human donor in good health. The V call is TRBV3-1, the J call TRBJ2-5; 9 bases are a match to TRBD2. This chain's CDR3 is CASSLSESGGYQETQYF. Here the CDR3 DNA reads TGTGCCAGCAGCCTATCTGAGAGCGGGGGGTACCAAGAGACCCAGTACTTC.